This T cell receptor beta chain was captured in a study of cytomegalovirus exposure and HLA in healthy donors. PCR used 60 Vbeta primers and 13 Jbeta primers. Sequencing used immunoSEQ multiplex PCR; TCRdb keeps in-frame clones, though not all of them. The sample consists of about 270,000 clones, roughly 88% of them appearing once. This clone was seen once. Germline CDR1 is MNHEY and CDR2 is SMNVEV (reference sequence). The CDR3 is 18 amino acids. Germline trimming cut 5 bases from V and 2 bases from J; bases unmatched to any gene: 13. V is TRBV27 and J is TRBJ1-5; the match to TRBD1 covers 9 bases. The receptor was derived from a man aged 35-49 years in good health and CMV-seropositive. Sequencing input: PBMCs. The CDR3 spells CASSTSGTGMIGNQPQHF. CDR3 DNA sequence: TGTGCCAGCAGTACCTCCGGGACAGGGATGATTGGCAATCAGCCCCAGCATTTT.